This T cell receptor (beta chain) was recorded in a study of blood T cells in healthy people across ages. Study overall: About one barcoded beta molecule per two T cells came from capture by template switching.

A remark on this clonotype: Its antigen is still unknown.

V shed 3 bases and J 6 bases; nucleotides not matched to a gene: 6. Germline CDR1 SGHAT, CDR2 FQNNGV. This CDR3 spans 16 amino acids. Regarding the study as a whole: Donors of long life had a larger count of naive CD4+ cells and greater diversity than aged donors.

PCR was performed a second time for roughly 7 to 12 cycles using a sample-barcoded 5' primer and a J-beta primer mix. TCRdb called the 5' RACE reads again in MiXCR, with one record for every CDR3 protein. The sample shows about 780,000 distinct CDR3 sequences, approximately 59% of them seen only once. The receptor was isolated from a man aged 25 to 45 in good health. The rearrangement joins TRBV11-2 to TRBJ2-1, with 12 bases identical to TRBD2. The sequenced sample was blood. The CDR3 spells CASSFPGLAGINEQFF. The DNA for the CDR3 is TGTGCCAGCAGCTTCCCAGGACTAGCGGGGATCAATGAGCAGTTCTTC.